The 12 T cell receptor beta chains presented below share a single source sample, sequenced in a study of T cell responses to AZD1222 COVID-19 vaccine. Clones were sequenced by immunoSEQ multiplex PCR, and TCRdb holds only the in-frame ones, with some missing. This table holds 100,000 to 150,000 clones, roughly 92% found once. Sequenced here: peripheral blood, sampled on day 0 of AZD1222 vaccination. These receptors were collected from an adult in good health.

Comments on this clone: Other DNA sequences from this sample encode an identical CDR3 as well. This sequence joins TRBV18 and TRBJ1-2; D is undetermined. Trimming took 3 bases from V and 7 from J, leaving 9 bases between them. The CDR3 loop spans 12 amino acids. CDR1 is KGHSH, CDR2 LQKENI, per germline. The DNA of the CDR3 is TGTGCCAGCTCACCGAATTCCGGTGGCTACACCTTC. Translated, it gives CASSPNSGGYTF.

The chain uses TRBV7-2 and TRBJ2-2, with 10 bases that match TRBD2. Germline trimming cut 3 bases from V and 5 bases from J; bases unmatched to any gene: 12. The CDR3 is 18 residues long. Germline V gives CDR1 SGHTA, CDR2 FQGNSA. CDR3: CASSFPVWASGRTGELFF. The CDR3 bases are TGTGCCAGCAGCTTCCCCGTTTGGGCTAGCGGGAGAACCGGGGAGCTGTTTTTT.

The V gene is TRBV9, the J gene TRBJ1-3, with TRBD1 identical over 8 bases. Germline CDR1 and CDR2: SGDLS and YYNGEE. This CDR3 is built from 16 residues. V dropped 3 bases and J dropped 0; count of bases not matched to a gene: 5. The CDR3 here is CASSARDRLSGNTIYF. Here the CDR3 DNA reads TGTGCCAGCAGCGCCCGGGACAGGCTCTCTGGAAACACCATATATTTT.

The chain combines TRBV7-2 with TRBJ1-5; 8 bases align to TRBD1. There are 16 residues in the CDR3. Germline-derived CDR1 and CDR2 are SGHTA and FQGNSA. Unmatched junction bases numbered 10, after V lost 3 bases and J lost 6 bases. In DNA, the CDR3 is TGTGCCAGCAGCTTCACGACAGGGGTGAATACTCAGCCCCAGCATTTT. Amino acid sequence: CASSFTTGVNTQPQHF.

This clone was detected once. The V and J genes are TRBV10-3 and TRBJ2-7; D unclear. Trimming removed 4 bases at V and 7 bases at J, with 14 bases between. The CDR3 is 13 residues long. Germline CDR1 ENHRY, CDR2 SYGVKD. Here the CDR3 DNA reads TGTGCCATCAGTGGTGACCTTCCCTGGGAGCAGTACTTC. It translates to CAISGDLPWEQYF.

The CDR3 sequence: CASSLGETEQYV. As DNA, the CDR3 is TGTGCCAGCAGCTTAGGGGAAACCGAGCAGTACGTC. The rearrangement uses TRBV7-9 and TRBJ2-7; D not resolved. This CDR3 has 12 amino acids. Trimming cost V 1 base and J 6 bases, with 7 bases left between them. Germline V gene data show CDR1 as SEHNR and CDR2 as FQNEAQ (reference sequence).

This chain uses TRBV12-5 with TRBJ2-1; the D gene is possibly TRBD2 (6 bases). V dropped 2 bases and J dropped 2 bases, with 10 bases sitting between them. Germline assignment: CDR1 LGHNT and CDR2 FRNRAP. The CDR3 runs 15 residues. CDR3 protein: CASGLNSGTYNEQFF. CDR3 sequence (DNA): TGTGCTAGTGGTTTGAATAGCGGCACCTACAATGAGCAGTTCTTC. Full variable domain (outside the CDR3, taken from reference TRBV12-5 and TRBJ2-1): DARVTQTPRHKVTEMGQEVTMRCQPILGHNTVFWYRQTMMQGLELLAYFRNRAPLDDSGMPKDRFSAEMPDATLATLKIQPSEPRDSAVYFCASGLNSGTYNEQFFGPGTRLTVL.

J is TRBJ1-1 and V is TRBV6-6; no clear D gene. The CDR3 extends over 14 amino acids. V lost 3 bases and J 4 bases, leaving 12 bases between the germline ends. Germline V lookup: CDR1 MNHNY, CDR2 SVGAGI (reference sequence). CDR3 nucleotide sequence: TGTGCCAGCAGTTATTCGGGAGGGCCCACTGAAGCTTTCTTT. Encoded protein: CASSYSGGPTEAFF.

This clone has only a few counts. The V call is TRBV6-2 or TRBV6-3, the J call TRBJ2-1, with D possibly matching TRBD1 (6 bases). With 2 bases removed from V and 7 bases from J, the gap between germline ends came to 9 bases. The CDR3 is 13 residues long. CDR1 and CDR2 from the germline V gene are MNHEY and SVGEGT. For the CDR3, the DNA is TGTGCCAGCAGTTACACAACAGGGAATGAGCAGTTCTTC. Its translation is CASSYTTGNEQFF.

V is TRBV25-1 and J is TRBJ2-2, with D perhaps matching TRBD1 or TRBD2 (6 bases each). This CDR3 region has 17 residues. Germline values: CDR1 MGHDK, CDR2 SYGVNS. V was clipped by 3 bases and J by 0 bases, with 14 bases between them. The CDR3 spells CASSEVGGGANTGELFF. The CDR3, as DNA: TGTGCCAGCAGTGAGGTCGGGGGCGGAGCGAACACCGGGGAGCTGTTTTTT.

This sequence joins TRBV19 and TRBJ2-3; 16 bases are a match to TRBD2. CDR1 and CDR2 from the germline V gene are LNHDA and SQIVND (reference sequence). CDR3 length equals 19 residues. J was trimmed by 0 bases and V by 2 bases; bases with no gene match: 5. CDR3 in amino acids: CASSIQLGLAGGSTDTQYF. CDR3 nucleotide sequence: TGTGCCAGTAGTATACAATTGGGACTAGCGGGAGGGAGCACAGATACGCAGTATTTT. The whole variable domain, remainder taken from reference TRBV19 and TRBJ2-3, is DGGITQSPKYLFRKEGQNVTLSCEQNLNHDAMYWYRQDPGQGLRLIYYSQIVNDFQKGDIAEGYSVSREKKESFPLTVTSAQKNPTAFYLCASSIQLGLAGGSTDTQYFGPGTRLTVL.

The chain carries TRBV5-1 and TRBJ1-1; 7 bases are shared with TRBD1. The germline V gene encodes CDR1 SGHRS and CDR2 YFSETQ. J was trimmed by 0 bases and V by 4 bases; bases with no gene match: 9. The CDR3 is 16 residues long. CDR3 loop: CASSATPGQLNTEAFF. CDR3 DNA sequence: TGCGCCAGCAGCGCAACACCGGGACAGTTGAACACTGAAGCTTTCTTT.